Listed here is a single T cell receptor beta chain. This entry comes from a study of blood T cell repertoires in COVID-19. Clones were read by immunoSEQ multiplex PCR, and TCRdb kept only the in-frame ones, dropping some. This table has tens of thousands of clones, roughly 80% appearing once. The V end was cut by 4 bases, the J end by 3 bases, with 12 bases between. This CDR3 comprises 14 residues. The germline V gene has CDR1 SGHAT and CDR2 FQNNGV. This sequence was found in a woman in her sixties or seventies with acute or convalescent COVID-19. The sample comprised peripheral blood. The J gene is TRBJ2-5, the V gene TRBV11-2, with D perhaps TRBD2 (5 bases). CDR3 DNA: TGTGCCAGCAGCTCTCGGGGTTTTGAAGAGACCCAGTACTTC. This translates into CASSSRGFEETQYF.